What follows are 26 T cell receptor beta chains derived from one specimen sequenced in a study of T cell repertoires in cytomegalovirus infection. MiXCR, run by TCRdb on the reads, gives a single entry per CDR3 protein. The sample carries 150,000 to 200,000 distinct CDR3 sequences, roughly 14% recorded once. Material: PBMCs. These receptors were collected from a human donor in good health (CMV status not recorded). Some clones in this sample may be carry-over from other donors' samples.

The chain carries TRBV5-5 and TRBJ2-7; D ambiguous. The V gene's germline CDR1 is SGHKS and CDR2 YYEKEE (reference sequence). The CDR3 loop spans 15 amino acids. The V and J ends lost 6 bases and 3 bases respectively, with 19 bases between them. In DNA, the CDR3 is TGTGCCAGCACCTCCTTGGTAGGGCCGGACTACGAGCAGTACTTC. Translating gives CASTSLVGPDYEQYF.

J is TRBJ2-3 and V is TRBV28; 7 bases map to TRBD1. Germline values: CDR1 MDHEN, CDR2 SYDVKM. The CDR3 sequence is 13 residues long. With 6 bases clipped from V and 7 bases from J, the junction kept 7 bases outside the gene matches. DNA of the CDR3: TGTGCCAGCAGCCGACAACAGGGGAATACGCAGTATTTT. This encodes CASSRQQGNTQYF.

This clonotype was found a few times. CDR3 sequence reads: CASSPTDREGTEAFF. CDR3 DNA: TGTGCCAGCAGCCCCACGGACAGGGAGGGCACTGAAGCTTTCTTT. The chain carries TRBV5-4 and TRBJ1-1; 8 nucleotides match TRBD1. The CDR3 extends over 15 amino acids. Germline CDR1 and CDR2: SGHNT and YYREEE (reference sequence). After removal of 4 bases from V and 4 bases from J, the junction contained 9 bases not matched to a gene.

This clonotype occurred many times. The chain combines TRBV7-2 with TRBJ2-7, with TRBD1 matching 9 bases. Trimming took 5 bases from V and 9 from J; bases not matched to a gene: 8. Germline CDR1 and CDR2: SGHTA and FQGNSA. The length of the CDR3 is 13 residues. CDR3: CASSPRTGVRQYF. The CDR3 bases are TGTGCCAGCAGCCCCAGGACAGGGGTGAGGCAGTACTTC.

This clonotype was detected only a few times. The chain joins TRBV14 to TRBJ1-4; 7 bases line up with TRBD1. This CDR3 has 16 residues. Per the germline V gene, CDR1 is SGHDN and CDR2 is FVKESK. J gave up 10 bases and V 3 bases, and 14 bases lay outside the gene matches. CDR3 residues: CASSQADRARRGKLFF. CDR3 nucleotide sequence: TGTGCCAGCAGCCAGGCTGACAGGGCAAGAAGAGGAAAACTGTTTTTT.

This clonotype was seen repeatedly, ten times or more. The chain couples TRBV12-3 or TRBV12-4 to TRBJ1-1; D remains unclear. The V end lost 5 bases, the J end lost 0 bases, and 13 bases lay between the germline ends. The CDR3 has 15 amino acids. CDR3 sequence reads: CASSPHGQVNTEAFF. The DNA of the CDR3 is TGTGCCAGCAGTCCCCACGGGCAGGTGAACACTGAAGCTTTCTTT.

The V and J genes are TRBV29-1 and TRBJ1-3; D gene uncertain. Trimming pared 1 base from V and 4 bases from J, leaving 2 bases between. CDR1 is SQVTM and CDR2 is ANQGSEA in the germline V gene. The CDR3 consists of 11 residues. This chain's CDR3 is CSVEVGNTIYF. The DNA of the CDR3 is TGCAGCGTTGAAGTCGGAAACACCATATATTTT.

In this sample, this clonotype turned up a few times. CDR3 loop: CASSWRGSAGELFF. Written as DNA, the CDR3 is TGTGCCAGCAGTTGGCGGGGATCGGCCGGGGAGCTGTTTTTT. The chain links TRBV6-6 to TRBJ2-2; D is possibly TRBD2 (6 bases). Germline V gives CDR1 MNHNY, CDR2 SVGAGI (reference sequence). Trimming pared 4 bases from V and 6 bases from J, leaving 12 bases between. There are 14 residues in the CDR3.

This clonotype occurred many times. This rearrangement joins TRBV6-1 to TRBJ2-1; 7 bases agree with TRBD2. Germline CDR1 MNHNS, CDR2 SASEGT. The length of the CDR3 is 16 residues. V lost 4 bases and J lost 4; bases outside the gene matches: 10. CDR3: CASSGTGTNPYNEQFF. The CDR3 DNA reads TGTGCCAGCAGTGGGACCGGGACTAACCCTTACAATGAGCAGTTCTTC.

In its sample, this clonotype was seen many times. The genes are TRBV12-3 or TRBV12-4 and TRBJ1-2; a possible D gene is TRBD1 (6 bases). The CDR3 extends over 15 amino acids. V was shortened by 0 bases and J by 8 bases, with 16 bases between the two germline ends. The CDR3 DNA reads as TGTGCCAGCAGTTTAGCCCACAGGGATCCGAAAGGCTACACCTTC. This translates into CASSLAHRDPKGYTF.

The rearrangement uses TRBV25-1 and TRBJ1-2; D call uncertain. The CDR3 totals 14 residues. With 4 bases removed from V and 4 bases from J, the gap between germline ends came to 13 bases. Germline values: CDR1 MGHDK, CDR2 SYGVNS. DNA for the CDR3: TGTGCCAGCAGTGCGGACCTGCGGGGCTATGGCTACACCTTC. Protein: CASSADLRGYGYTF.

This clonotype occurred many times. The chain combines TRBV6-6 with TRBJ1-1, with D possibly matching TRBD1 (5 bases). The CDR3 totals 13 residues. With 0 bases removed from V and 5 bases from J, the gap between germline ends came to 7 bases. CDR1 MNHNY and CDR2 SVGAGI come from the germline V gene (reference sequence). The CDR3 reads CASSYSGGTEAFF. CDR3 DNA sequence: TGTGCCAGCAGTTACTCGGGGGGGACTGAAGCTTTCTTT.

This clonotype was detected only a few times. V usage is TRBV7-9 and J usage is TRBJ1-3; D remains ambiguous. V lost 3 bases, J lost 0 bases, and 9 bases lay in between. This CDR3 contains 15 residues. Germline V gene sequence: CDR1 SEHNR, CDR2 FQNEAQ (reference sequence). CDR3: CASSFEADSGNTIYF. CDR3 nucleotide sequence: TGTGCCAGCAGCTTCGAAGCGGACTCTGGAAACACCATATATTTT.

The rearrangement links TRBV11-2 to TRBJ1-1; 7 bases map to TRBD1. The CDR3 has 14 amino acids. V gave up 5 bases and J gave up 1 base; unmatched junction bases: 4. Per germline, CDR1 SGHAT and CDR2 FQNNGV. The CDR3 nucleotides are TGTGCCAGCAGCGAATGGACAGGGAACACTGAAGCTTTCTTT. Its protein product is CASSEWTGNTEAFF.

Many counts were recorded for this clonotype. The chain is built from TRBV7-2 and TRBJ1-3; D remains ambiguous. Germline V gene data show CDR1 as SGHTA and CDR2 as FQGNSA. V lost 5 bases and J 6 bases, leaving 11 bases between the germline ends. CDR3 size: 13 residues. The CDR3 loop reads CASSPPTENTIYF. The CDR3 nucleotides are TGTGCCAGCAGCCCACCGACTGAAAACACCATATATTTT.

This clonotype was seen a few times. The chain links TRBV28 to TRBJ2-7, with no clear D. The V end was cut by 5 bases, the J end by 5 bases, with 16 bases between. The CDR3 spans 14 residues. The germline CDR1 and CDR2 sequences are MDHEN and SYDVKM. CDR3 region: CASSELNELNEQYF. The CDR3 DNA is TGTGCCAGCAGTGAATTAAACGAGCTCAACGAGCAGTACTTC.

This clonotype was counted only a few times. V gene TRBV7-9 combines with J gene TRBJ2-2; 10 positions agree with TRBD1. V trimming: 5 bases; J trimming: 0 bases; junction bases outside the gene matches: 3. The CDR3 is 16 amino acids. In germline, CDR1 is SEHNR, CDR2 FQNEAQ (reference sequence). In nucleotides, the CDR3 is TGTGCCAGCAGCAAGACAGGGGGCGCGAACACCGGGGAGCTGTTTTTT. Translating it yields CASSKTGGANTGELFF.

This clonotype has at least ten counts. The CDR3 bases are TGTGCCAGCAGCCGAAATGGGATATTAGCGAACGAGCAGTACTTC. Amino acids: CASSRNGILANEQYF. The chain couples TRBV11-2 to TRBJ2-7, with TRBD2 as a possible D gene (5 bases). Germline-derived CDR1 and CDR2 are SGHAT and FQNNGV. Between the trimmed V and J ends, which lost 5 bases and 5 bases, there was a span of 19 bases. This CDR3 is built from 15 residues.

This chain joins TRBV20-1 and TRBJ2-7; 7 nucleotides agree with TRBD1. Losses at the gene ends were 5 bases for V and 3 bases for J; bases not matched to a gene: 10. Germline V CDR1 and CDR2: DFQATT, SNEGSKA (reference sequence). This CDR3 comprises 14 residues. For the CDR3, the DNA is TGCAGTGCTCAAAAGACAGGGAAAGGCTACGAGCAGTACTTC. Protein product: CSAQKTGKGYEQYF.

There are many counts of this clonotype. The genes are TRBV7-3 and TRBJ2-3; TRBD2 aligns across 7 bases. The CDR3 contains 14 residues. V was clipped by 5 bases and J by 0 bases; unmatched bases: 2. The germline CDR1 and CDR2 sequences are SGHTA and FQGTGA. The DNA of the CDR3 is TGTGCCAGCAGCCGGGGGGTGAGCACAGATACGCAGTATTTT. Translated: CASSRGVSTDTQYF.

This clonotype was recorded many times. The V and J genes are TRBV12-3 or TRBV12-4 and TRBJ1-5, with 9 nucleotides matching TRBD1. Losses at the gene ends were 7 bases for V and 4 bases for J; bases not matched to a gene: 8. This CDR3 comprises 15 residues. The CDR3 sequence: CASTQTGGGNQPQHF. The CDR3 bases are TGTGCCAGCACCCAGACAGGGGGGGGTAATCAGCCCCAGCATTTT.

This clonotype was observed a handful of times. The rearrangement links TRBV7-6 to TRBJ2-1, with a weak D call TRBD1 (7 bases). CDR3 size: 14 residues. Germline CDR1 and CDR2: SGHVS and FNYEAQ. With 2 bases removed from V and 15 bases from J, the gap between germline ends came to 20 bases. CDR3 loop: CASSLFYGQGGLFF. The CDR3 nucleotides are TGTGCCAGCAGCTTATTTTATGGTCAGGGGGGTTTGTTCTTC.

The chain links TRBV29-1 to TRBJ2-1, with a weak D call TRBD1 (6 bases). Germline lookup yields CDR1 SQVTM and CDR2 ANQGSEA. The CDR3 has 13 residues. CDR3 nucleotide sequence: TGCCTGGTGAGGACAGTCCTTGTTTTTGAGCAGTTCTTC. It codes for CLVRTVLVFEQFF.

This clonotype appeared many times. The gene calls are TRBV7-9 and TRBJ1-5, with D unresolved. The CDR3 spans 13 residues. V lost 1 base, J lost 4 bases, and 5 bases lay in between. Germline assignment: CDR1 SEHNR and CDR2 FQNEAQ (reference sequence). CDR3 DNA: TGTGCCAGCAGCTTAGGGGAAAATCAGCCCCAGCATTTT. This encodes CASSLGENQPQHF.

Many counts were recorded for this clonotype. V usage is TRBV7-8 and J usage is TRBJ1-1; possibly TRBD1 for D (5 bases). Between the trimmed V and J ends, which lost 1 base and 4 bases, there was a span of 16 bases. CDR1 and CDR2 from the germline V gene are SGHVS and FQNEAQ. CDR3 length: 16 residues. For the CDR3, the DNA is TGTGCCAGCAGCTTAGTCCGGGGGTTGTCGGGCACTGAAGCTTTCTTT. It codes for CASSLVRGLSGTEAFF. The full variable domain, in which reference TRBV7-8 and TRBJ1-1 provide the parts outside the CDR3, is GAGVSQSPRYKVAKRGQDVALRCDPISGHVSLFWYQQALGQGPEFLTYFQNEAQLDKSGLPSDRFFAERPEGSVSTLKIQRTQQEDSAVYLCASSLVRGLSGTEAFFGQGTRLTVV.

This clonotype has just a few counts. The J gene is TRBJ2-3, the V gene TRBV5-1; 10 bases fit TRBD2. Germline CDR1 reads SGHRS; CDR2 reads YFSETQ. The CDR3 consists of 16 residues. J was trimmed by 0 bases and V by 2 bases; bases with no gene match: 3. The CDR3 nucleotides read TGCGCCAGCAGCTTTATGACTAGCGGGAGCACAGATACGCAGTATTTT. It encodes CASSFMTSGSTDTQYF.